This T cell receptor (beta chain) was sequenced in a study of metastatic and nonmetastatic thyroid tumors. Nobody among the patients had been given any treatment before thyroid surgery. Trimming shortened V by 3 bases and J by 7 bases, and 10 bases separated the two germline ends. The CDR3 extends over 13 amino acids. Germline loops: CDR1 LGHNT, CDR2 FRNRAP. TCRdb re-analyzed the PCR reads using MiXCR. The data hold roughly 12,000 clones, with approximately 30% observed a single time. Ten or more counts support this clone. The V call is TRBV12-5, the J call TRBJ2-1; no reliable D call. The sample consisted of tumor tissue. The origin of this receptor is a female donor with papillary thyroid cancer or a benign thyroid nodule (not recorded which). Some clones in this sample may be carry-over from other donors' samples. CDR3: CASGLSMNNEQFF. CDR3 DNA: TGTGCTAGTGGTTTAAGTATGAATAATGAGCAGTTCTTC.